This passage covers 3 T cell receptor beta chains from one sample sequenced in a study of cytomegalovirus exposure and HLA in healthy donors. The PCR ran on 60 Vbeta and 13 Jbeta primers. The data were produced by immunoSEQ multiplex PCR, yet TCRdb's version contains in-frame clones alone and is incomplete. The sample has about 110,000 clones, about 80% seen once; the top ten hold roughly 2.9%. Source material: PBMCs. Every receptor here comes from a woman aged 60-75 years in good health and CMV-seropositive.

In its sample, this clone was seen a few times. The chain joins TRBV6-5 to TRBJ2-7, with D possibly being TRBD1 (5 bases). The V and J ends lost 0 bases and 0 bases respectively, with 6 bases between them. The CDR3 spans 14 residues. Germline lookup yields CDR1 MNHEY and CDR2 SVGAGI. The CDR3 bases are TGTGCCAGCAGTTACTCGCAGGGCTCCTACGAGCAGTACTTC. The encoded protein is CASSYSQGSYEQYF.

The chain has TRBV7-2 and TRBJ2-1; 11 nucleotides align to TRBD2. V dropped 4 bases and J dropped 3; count of bases not matched to a gene: 8. The CDR3 extends over 17 amino acids. The V gene's germline CDR1 is SGHTA and CDR2 FQGNSA. The CDR3 reads CASSSYEGLAGYNEQFF. The CDR3 DNA reads as TGTGCCAGCAGCTCATACGAAGGACTAGCGGGCTACAATGAGCAGTTCTTC.

The chain employs TRBV5-1 and TRBJ2-5; D is unclear. The CDR3 has 14 residues. V was pared by 1 base and J by 5 bases, with 12 bases between. Germline V gene sequence: CDR1 SGHRS, CDR2 YFSETQ. In DNA form, the CDR3 reads TGCGCCAGCAGCTTGATATCAGGTGGCGAGACCCAGTACTTC. Protein: CASSLISGGETQYF.